This T cell receptor beta chain appears in the sequencing data of a study of T cells after yellow fever vaccination. General study results and limits: Booster samples showed a return of most primary-vaccination clones (around 96% CD4, approximately 88% CD8). Abundant bulk-derived clonotypes could contaminate FACS-sorted repertoires.

The CDR3 is made up of 13 amino acids. V was pared by 7 bases and J by 6 bases, with 18 bases between. Germline V gene sequence: CDR1 DFQATT, CDR2 SNEGSKA (reference sequence). TCRdb reprocessed the 5' RACE reads via MiXCR and lists one record per CDR3 protein. The repertoire includes more than 350,000 distinct CDR3 sequences, approximately 10% of them detected once, and more than 15% sits in the top ten. This clonotype was picked up a small number of times. Its target is not known. The material sequenced was PBMCs, taken on the day of the first yellow fever vaccination. This chain connects TRBV20-1 to TRBJ1-2; D perhaps matches TRBD1 (6 bases). This TCR came from a man between 18 and 29 years old who received the YFV17D yellow fever vaccine. The CDR3 DNA reads TGCAGTGGGGGGCGGCAGGGCGCTGATGGCTACACCTTC. It is translated as CSGGRQGADGYTF.